This T cell receptor beta chain was sequenced for a study of OX40 agonist ivuxolimab in advanced cancers. Study-wide background: Patients received ivuxolimab, an agonistic anti-OX40 (CD134) antibody. The dose-escalation group included hepatocellular carcinoma, melanoma, renal cell carcinoma and head and neck cancer.

Study-level findings and limits: Determination of antigen specificity was not performed for the expanded peripheral T cells.

Profiled with immunoSEQ multiplex PCR; TCRdb holds only in-frame clones, not every one. The sample lists 45,000 to 50,000 clones, 80% to 85% occurring once. With respect to this clone: Antigen specificity is unknown.

The sample was CD4+ or CD8+ T cells sorted from blood, taken in a trial of the OX40 agonist ivuxolimab. This TCR came from an adult with an advanced solid tumor such as melanoma, head and neck, liver or kidney cancer.

CDR3 protein: CASSTGGHQPQHF. CDR3 coding DNA: TGTGCCAGCAGTACAGGGGGGCACCAGCCCCAGCATTTT. This chain connects TRBV28 to TRBJ1-5; 8 bases are a match to TRBD1. This CDR3 has 13 amino acids. Germline-derived CDR1 and CDR2 are MDHEN and SYDVKM. After removal of 5 bases from V and 7 bases from J, the junction contained 4 bases not matched to a gene.